Listed below are T cell receptor beta chains from one sample, sequenced in a study of shared clonotypes between healthy human individuals. Assay: immunoSEQ multiplex PCR; the TCRdb copy retains only in-frame clones and omits some. The repertoire holds 600,000 to 750,000 clones, with 55% to 75% as singletons. Sequencing input: memory CD4+ T cells sorted from blood. These receptors originate from a woman aged 30 to 39 in good health. CDR3s leave out the opening cysteine and the closing phenylalanine or tryptophan.

V gene	CDR3 protein
TRBV9	ASSVEGSEVGDEKLF
TRBV6-1	ASSPRWGVDQPQH
TRBV27	ASIPTSSHNEQF
TRBV11-2	ASSISGLTEQF
TRBV5-8	ASRKFQREGHNEQF
TRBV10-1	ASSESRGGLYEQY
TRBV5-1	ASQRGLAGVAQY
TRBV2	ASSYRRPEPQH
TRBV7-6	ASSYRGGLAHEQY
TRBV2	ASNMDSYNEQF
TRBV6-1	ASSEYIGRKNEQY
TRBV10-3	ATNSYNEQF
TRBV7-9	ASSLRQGRVETQY
TRBV7-9	ASSPALYTWGHEQY
TRBV27	ASSLQGAYAEQY
TRBV5-1	ASSLEKGQGATGELF